Presented here are 22 T cell receptor beta chains from one specimen sequenced in a study. TCRdb re-analysed the RT-PCR reads in MiXCR, keeping a single row per CDR3 protein. The data hold around 700,000 distinct CDR3 sequences, with 14% observed a single time. Input material: memory CD4+ T cells from blood. The receptors were gathered from a female donor in good health, serving as a healthy control.

The chain is built from TRBV2 and TRBJ2-5, with a weak D call TRBD2 (6 bases). V was trimmed by 7 bases and J by 2 bases, leaving 14 bases between them. The CDR3 covers 14 residues. Germline values: CDR1 SNHLY, CDR2 FYNNEI. The CDR3 loop reads CASNRGSRQETQYF. CDR3 nucleotides: TGTGCCAGCAATCGGGGGAGTCGTCAAGAGACCCAGTACTTC.

This clonotype was seen a few times. V is TRBV6-2 or TRBV6-3 and J is TRBJ2-3; a weak D match, TRBD2 (5 bases). CDR3 length: 13 residues. The germline V gene encodes CDR1 MNHEY and CDR2 SVGEGT. The germline V and J ends were trimmed by 6 bases and 0 bases, with 7 bases remaining between them. The CDR3 DNA follows: TGTGCCAGCAGGAAGCGGAGCACAGATACGCAGTATTTT. Translating it yields CASRKRSTDTQYF.

The J gene is TRBJ1-1, the V gene TRBV25-1, with 8 bases matching TRBD1. Germline lookup yields CDR1 MGHDK and CDR2 SYGVNS. The length of the CDR3 is 16 residues. The V and J ends lost 2 bases and 5 bases, in that order; junction bases with no gene match: 10. DNA for the CDR3: TGTGCCAGCAGTGAACTCGCAGGGGGCGCCTTGACTGAAGCTTTCTTT. This gives the protein CASSELAGGALTEAFF.

J is TRBJ1-2 and V is TRBV5-6; no definite D call. V lost 0 bases and J lost 6, with 6 bases in between. This CDR3 comprises 12 residues. Germline V lookup: CDR1 SGHDT, CDR2 YYEEEE. The DNA for the CDR3 is TGTGCCAGCAGCTTGGAGGAGCATGGCTACACCTTC. Protein: CASSLEEHGYTF.

At least ten counts were recorded for this clonotype. The chain combines TRBV7-2 with TRBJ2-2; D gene unclear. The CDR3 is made up of 15 amino acids. Trimming took 1 base from V and 1 from J, leaving 7 bases between them. Germline assignment: CDR1 SGHTA and CDR2 FQGNSA. CDR3 residues: CASSLVSGNTGELFF. The CDR3 DNA reads TGTGCCAGCAGCTTAGTTAGTGGGAACACCGGGGAGCTGTTTTTT.

Ten or more counts support this clonotype. The rearrangement uses TRBV20-1 and TRBJ1-2, with TRBD1 as a possible D gene (5 bases). This CDR3 is 13 amino acids long. Between the trimmed V and J ends, which lost 5 bases and 7 bases, there was a span of 17 bases. CDR1 is DFQATT, CDR2 SNEGSKA, per germline (reference sequence). The CDR3 loop reads CSAGRGERGGYTF. CDR3 sequence (DNA): TGCAGTGCTGGGCGGGGGGAACGCGGTGGCTACACCTTC.

This clonotype has just a few counts. J is TRBJ2-1 and V is TRBV10-2; no firm D call. CDR1 and CDR2 (germline): WSHSY, SAAADI. The V gene lost 10 bases and the J gene lost 0 bases, with 7 bases spanning the gap. The length of the CDR3 is 12 residues. The CDR3: CATSLSYNEQFF. Here the CDR3 DNA reads TGCGCCACCTCTCTCTCCTACAATGAGCAGTTCTTC.

This chain's CDR3 is CASSLVPERTDTQYF. The CDR3 region has the DNA TGTGCCAGCAGCTTAGTGCCAGAACGTACAGATACGCAGTATTTT. The chain combines TRBV7-9 with TRBJ2-3; no firm D call. V was cut by 1 base and J by 3 bases, with 11 bases left in between. This CDR3 is 15 amino acids long. Per germline, CDR1 SEHNR and CDR2 FQNEAQ (reference sequence).

This clonotype was recorded a few times. The chain recombines TRBV3-1 with TRBJ1-2, with D perhaps TRBD1 (6 bases). Trimming removed 4 bases from V and 0 bases from J, with 9 bases in between. This CDR3 is built from 14 residues. CDR1 and CDR2 (germline): LGHDT, YNNKEL (reference sequence). Written as DNA, the CDR3 is TGTGCCAGCAGCCCCTGGACAGCTAACTATGGCTACACCTTC. Residues: CASSPWTANYGYTF.

The genes are TRBV29-1 and TRBJ2-7; D is possibly TRBD1 or TRBD2 (7 bases each). The CDR3 sequence is 13 residues long. Germline-derived CDR1 and CDR2 are SQVTM and ANQGSEA. Trimming left V 2 bases short and J 6 bases short, with 14 bases between. The CDR3 here is CSVEPTGEGEQYF. CDR3 in DNA: TGCAGCGTTGAACCAACAGGGGAGGGCGAGCAGTACTTC.

The sample holds a few counts of this clonotype. This CDR3 is CATSREAQETQYF. The CDR3 DNA reads as TGTGCCACCAGCAGAGAGGCCCAAGAGACCCAGTACTTC. This rearrangement joins TRBV15 to TRBJ2-5; D is unclear. Germline V gene data show CDR1 as LNHNV and CDR2 as YYDKDF (reference sequence). This CDR3 region has 13 residues. Trimming pared 0 bases from V and 1 base from J, leaving 3 bases between.

This clonotype was picked up a small number of times. This chain uses TRBV12-3 or TRBV12-4 with TRBJ2-5; the D gene is possibly TRBD2 (5 bases). Deletions cut 5 bases from V and 0 bases from J, with 22 bases between. This CDR3 spans 18 amino acids. CDR3 sequence reads: CASSPSGGWVADQETQYF. DNA for the CDR3: TGTGCCAGCAGTCCCTCAGGAGGTTGGGTCGCAGACCAAGAGACCCAGTACTTC.

This clonotype was recorded many times. The chain has TRBV6-5 and TRBJ1-2; 7 bases align to TRBD1. V lost 6 bases, J lost 3 bases, and 7 bases stayed unmatched. Per the germline V gene, CDR1 is MNHEY and CDR2 is SVGAGI. The CDR3 is 14 residues long. The CDR3 nucleotides read TGTGCCAGCAGCCCGCCAGGGGGGGACTATGGCTACACCTTC. Protein: CASSPPGGDYGYTF.

This chain connects TRBV2 to TRBJ1-3; 7 bases are a match to TRBD1. The CDR3 loop spans 13 amino acids. Germline values: CDR1 SNHLY, CDR2 FYNNEI. V dropped 6 bases and J dropped 11; count of bases not matched to a gene: 10. CDR3 in amino acids: CASRGTEVRAIYF. In nucleotides, the CDR3 is TGTGCCAGCAGGGGGACAGAAGTTCGGGCCATATATTTT.

V is TRBV7-2 and J is TRBJ1-1; D uncertain. The length of the CDR3 is 14 residues. CDR1 is SGHTA and CDR2 is FQGNSA in the germline V gene. V dropped 5 bases and J dropped 0 bases, with 10 bases sitting between them. CDR3 amino acids: CASSPFGLNTEAFF. The CDR3 DNA follows: TGTGCCAGCAGCCCGTTTGGACTGAACACTGAAGCTTTCTTT. Based on the CDR3 plus reference TRBV7-2 and TRBJ1-1, the full variable domain is GAGVSQSPSNKVTEKGKDVELRCDPISGHTALYWYRQSLGQGLEFLIYFQGNSAPDKSGLPSDRFSAERTGGSVSTLTIQRTQQEDSAVYLCASSPFGLNTEAFFGQGTRLTVV.

This rearrangement joins TRBV12-5 to TRBJ2-1; no reliable D call. The V gene's germline CDR1 is LGHNT and CDR2 FRNRAP. This CDR3 comprises 14 residues. The V end lost 1 base, the J end lost 3 bases, and 7 bases lay between the germline ends. This CDR3 reads CASGLAPNYNEQFF. The CDR3 DNA is TGTGCTAGTGGTTTGGCACCGAACTACAATGAGCAGTTCTTC.

The J gene is TRBJ2-1, the V gene TRBV5-1; TRBD2 agrees at 16 bases. The CDR3 has 21 amino acids. Germline V lookup: CDR1 SGHRS, CDR2 YFSETQ. The ends lost 4 bases at V and 6 bases at J; junction bases unmatched: 19. In DNA, the CDR3 is TGCGCCAGCAGCACCGGATTTACCGGGACTAGCGGGGGGGCCAGGGGCAATGAGCAGTTCTTC. It is translated as CASSTGFTGTSGGARGNEQFF.

There are a few counts of this clonotype. The chain recombines TRBV28 with TRBJ1-6; tentative D call: TRBD1 (6 bases). The CDR3 has 14 residues. V lost 8 bases to trimming and J lost 6 bases, with 14 bases between them. Germline CDR1 reads MDHEN; CDR2 reads SYDVKM. Here the CDR3 reads CASLRTDLNSPLHF. The CDR3 coding sequence is TGTGCCAGCCTCCGGACAGACCTTAATTCACCCCTCCACTTT.

This clonotype was seen repeatedly, ten times or more. The chain uses TRBV29-1 and TRBJ2-7; TRBD2 matches at 8 bases. CDR3 length: 15 residues. V lost 7 bases and J lost 3; bases outside the gene matches: 14. The V gene's germline CDR1 is SQVTM and CDR2 ANQGSEA. The CDR3 DNA reads as TGCAGCGGGAGGAGTGGCGGGGGGCTAAACTACGAGCAGTACTTC. Amino acid sequence: CSGRSGGGLNYEQYF.

This clonotype has more than one count but fewer than ten. The chain employs TRBV2 and TRBJ2-5; 10 nucleotides line up with TRBD2. The germline V gene encodes CDR1 SNHLY and CDR2 FYNNEI. The CDR3 covers 16 residues. V dropped 7 bases and J dropped 4; count of bases not matched to a gene: 12. CDR3 bases: TGTGCCAGCATCGGCTCCGTCTTAGCGGGAGGAGAGACCCAGTACTTC. It specifies CASIGSVLAGGETQYF. Supplemented by reference TRBV2 and TRBJ2-5, the full variable domain reads EPEVTQTPSHQVTQMGQEVILRCVPISNHLYFYWYRQILGQKVEFLVSFYNNEISEKSEIFDDQFSVERPDGSNFTLKIRSTKLEDSAMYFCASIGSVLAGGETQYFGPGTRLLVL.

This clonotype was counted ten times or more. This chain uses TRBV12-3 or TRBV12-4 with TRBJ2-1; D is perhaps TRBD1 or TRBD2 (6 bases each). Trimming pared 7 bases from V and 0 bases from J, leaving 16 bases between. There are 16 residues in the CDR3. CDR3 nucleotide sequence: TGTGCCAGCACTCTTAGGGGGGCGAGCTCCTACAATGAGCAGTTCTTC. It codes for CASTLRGASSYNEQFF.

This clonotype appeared a few times. The chain uses TRBV15 and TRBJ1-2, with D uncertain. V lost 0 bases and J lost 7, with 9 bases in between. Germline V gene sequence: CDR1 LNHNV, CDR2 YYDKDF (reference sequence). The CDR3 consists of 13 residues. Written as DNA, the CDR3 is TGTGCCACCAGCAGAGATCGGGGTTTTGGCTACACCTTC. This translates into CATSRDRGFGYTF. Full variable domain (missing parts from reference TRBV15 and TRBJ1-2): DAMVIQNPRYQVTQFGKPVTLSCSQTLNHNVMYWYQQKSSQAPKLLFHYYDKDFNNEADTPDNFQSRRPNTSFCFLDIRSPGLGDTAMYLCATSRDRGFGYTFGSGTRLTVV.